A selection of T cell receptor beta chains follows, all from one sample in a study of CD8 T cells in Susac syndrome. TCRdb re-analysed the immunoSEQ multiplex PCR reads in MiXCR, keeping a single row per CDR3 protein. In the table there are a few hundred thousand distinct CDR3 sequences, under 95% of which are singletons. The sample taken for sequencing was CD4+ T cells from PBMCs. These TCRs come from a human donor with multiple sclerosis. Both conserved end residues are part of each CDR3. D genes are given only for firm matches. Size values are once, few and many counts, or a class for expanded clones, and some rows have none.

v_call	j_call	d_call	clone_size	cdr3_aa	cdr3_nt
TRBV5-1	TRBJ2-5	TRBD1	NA	CASSWTTGQETQYF	TGCGCCAGCAGCTGGACGACAGGGCAAGAGACCCAGTACTTC
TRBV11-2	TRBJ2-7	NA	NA	CASSLDRAGGRPYEQYF	TGTGCCAGCAGCTTAGATAGGGCGGGCGGAAGGCCCTACGAGCAGTACTTC
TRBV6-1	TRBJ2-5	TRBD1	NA	CATSRDRGSQETQYF	TGTGCCACCAGCCGGGACAGGGGATCCCAAGAGACCCAGTACTTC
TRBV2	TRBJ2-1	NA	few	CASALDAYNEQFF	TGTGCCAGCGCCCTAGACGCCTACAATGAGCAGTTCTTC
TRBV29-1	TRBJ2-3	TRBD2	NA	CSVVRGGTDTQYF	TGCAGCGTTGTTCGGGGGGGCACAGATACGCAGTATTTT
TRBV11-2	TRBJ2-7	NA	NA	CASSSFGYEQYF	TGTGCCAGCAGCTCATTTGGGTACGAGCAGTACTTC
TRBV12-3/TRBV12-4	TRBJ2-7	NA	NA	CASSGGGYEQYF	TGTGCCAGCAGTGGTGGAGGCTACGAGCAGTACTTC
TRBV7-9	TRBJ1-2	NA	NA	CASSPRAGPYGYTF	TGTGCCAGCAGCCCCAGGGCAGGGCCCTATGGCTACACCTTC
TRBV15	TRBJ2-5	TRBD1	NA	CATSRGTGQETQYF	TGTGCCACCAGCCGGGGGACAGGGCAAGAGACCCAGTACTTC
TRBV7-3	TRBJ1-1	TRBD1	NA	CASSSTGGSTEAFF	TGTGCCAGCAGCTCGACAGGGGGTAGCACTGAAGCTTTCTTT
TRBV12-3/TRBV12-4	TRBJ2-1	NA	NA	CASSNEGFDEQFF	TGTGCCAGCAGTAATGAGGGGTTCGATGAGCAGTTCTTC
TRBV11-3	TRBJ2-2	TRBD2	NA	CASSLYSAGLFF	TGTGCCAGCAGCTTATATTCAGCGGGACTGTTTTTT
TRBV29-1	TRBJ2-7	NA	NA	CSVEVKGYEQYF	TGCAGCGTTGAAGTGAAGGGCTACGAGCAGTACTTC
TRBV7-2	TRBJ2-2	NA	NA	CASSLQHTGELFF	TGTGCCAGCAGCCTACAACACACCGGGGAGCTGTTTTTT
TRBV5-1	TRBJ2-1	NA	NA	CASQSGLYTNEQFF	TGCGCCAGCCAGTCGGGACTTTACACCAATGAGCAGTTCTTC
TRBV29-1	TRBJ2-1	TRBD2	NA	CSVVGLAINEQFF	TGCAGCGTTGTGGGACTAGCGATCAATGAGCAGTTCTTC
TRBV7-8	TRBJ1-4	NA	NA	CASSLSRGTNEKLFF	TGTGCCAGCAGCTTATCGAGGGGGACTAATGAAAAACTGTTTTTT
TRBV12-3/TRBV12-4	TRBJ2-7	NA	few	CASSLAGVGEQYF	TGTGCCAGCAGTTTAGCGGGAGTGGGGGAGCAGTACTTC
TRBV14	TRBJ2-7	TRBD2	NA	CASSRLASGGSYEQYF	TGTGCCAGCAGCCGGCTAGCTAGCGGGGGCTCATACGAGCAGTACTTC
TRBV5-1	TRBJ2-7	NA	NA	CASSEGPYEQYF	TGCGCCAGCAGCGAGGGGCCCTACGAGCAGTACTTC
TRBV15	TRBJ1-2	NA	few	CATSAPHTTGRLWYGYTF	TGTGCCACCAGCGCCCCTCATACGACGGGGAGGTTGTGGTATGGCTACACCTTC
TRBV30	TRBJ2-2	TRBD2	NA	CAWSPGTSGSTGELFF	TGTGCCTGGAGTCCAGGGACTAGCGGGAGCACCGGGGAGCTGTTTTTT
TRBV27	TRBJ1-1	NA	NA	CASSSGVATEAFF	TGTGCCAGCAGTTCAGGGGTCGCCACTGAAGCTTTCTTT
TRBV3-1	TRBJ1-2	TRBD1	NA	CASSPSDRGGGYTF	TGTGCCAGCAGCCCGTCGGACAGGGGCGGAGGCTACACCTTC
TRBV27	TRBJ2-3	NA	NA	CASSHWSEGTDTQYF	TGTGCCAGCAGTCACTGGTCAGAGGGCACAGATACGCAGTATTTT
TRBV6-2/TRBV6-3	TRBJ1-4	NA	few	CASSYKPQSNEKLFF	TGTGCCAGCAGTTACAAACCCCAGAGTAATGAAAAACTGTTTTTT
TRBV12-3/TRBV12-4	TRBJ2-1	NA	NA	CASTNGAGSSYNEQFF	TGTGCCAGCACCAACGGGGCCGGGAGCTCCTACAATGAGCAGTTCTTC
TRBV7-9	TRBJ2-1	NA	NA	CASSFPGGGPTYNEQFF	TGTGCCAGCAGCTTCCCAGGGGGGGGGCCAACCTACAATGAGCAGTTCTTC
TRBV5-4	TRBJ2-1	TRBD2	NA	CASSAGLAGGIYNEQFF	TGTGCCAGCAGCGCGGGACTAGCGGGGGGGATCTACAATGAGCAGTTCTTC
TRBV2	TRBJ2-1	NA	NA	CASSEGWSGNEQFF	TGTGCCAGCAGTGAAGGATGGTCCGGCAATGAGCAGTTCTTC
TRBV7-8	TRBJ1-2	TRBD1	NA	CASSASRDRGAYGYTF	TGTGCCAGCAGCGCTTCCCGGGACAGGGGGGCCTATGGCTACACCTTC
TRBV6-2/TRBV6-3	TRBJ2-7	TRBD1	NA	CASSYRRTTGGRTEQYF	TGTGCCAGCAGTTACCGGAGAACGACAGGGGGGCGGACCGAGCAGTACTTC
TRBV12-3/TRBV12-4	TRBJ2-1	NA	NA	CASSLATDNEQFF	TGTGCCAGCAGTCTCGCCACCGACAATGAGCAGTTCTTC
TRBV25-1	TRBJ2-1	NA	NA	CASSESRDGGNQQFF	TGTGCCAGCAGTGAATCCCGGGACGGGGGCAATCAGCAGTTCTTC
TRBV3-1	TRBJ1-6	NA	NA	CASSRDSNSPLHF	TGTGCCAGCAGCCGAGACAGTAATTCACCCCTCCACTTT
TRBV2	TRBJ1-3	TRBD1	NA	CASSGTGNSGNTIYF	TGTGCCAGCAGTGGGACAGGGAACTCTGGAAACACCATATATTTT
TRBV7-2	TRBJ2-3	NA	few	CASSLGGPDPQYF	TGTGCCAGCAGCTTAGGGGGGCCGGATCCGCAGTATTTT
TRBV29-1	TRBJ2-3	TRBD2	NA	CSVGLAGTQATDTQYF	TGCAGCGTTGGGCTAGCGGGGACCCAGGCCACAGATACGCAGTATTTT
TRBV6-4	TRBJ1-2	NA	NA	CASSAPGVLRNPNYGYTF	TGTGCCAGCAGTGCCCCGGGAGTTTTACGGAACCCAAACTATGGCTACACCTTC
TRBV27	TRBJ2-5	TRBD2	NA	CASGDYSGLAVRETQYF	TGTGCCAGCGGCGATTATTCGGGACTAGCGGTCCGGGAGACCCAGTACTTC
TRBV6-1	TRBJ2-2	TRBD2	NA	CASSTLTSTRSGELFF	TGTGCCAGCAGTACCCTGACTAGCACGAGGTCCGGGGAGCTGTTTTTT
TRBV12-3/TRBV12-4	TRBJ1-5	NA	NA	CASSLGGLRDQHF	TGTGCCAGCAGTTTAGGTGGGTTGCGAGACCAGCATTTT
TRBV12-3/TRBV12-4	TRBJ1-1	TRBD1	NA	CASRPQGQIMNTEAFF	TGTGCCAGCAGGCCACAGGGACAGATCATGAACACTGAAGCTTTCTTT
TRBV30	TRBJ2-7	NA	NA	CAWNEQPYEQYF	TGTGCCTGGAATGAACAGCCCTACGAGCAGTACTTC
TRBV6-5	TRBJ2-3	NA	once	CATRQAGSTDTQYF	TGTGCCACCCGGCAGGCAGGGAGCACAGATACGCAGTATTTT
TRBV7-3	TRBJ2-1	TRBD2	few	CASSFSGGSYNEQFF	TGTGCCAGCAGTTTTTCGGGCGGGAGCTACAATGAGCAGTTCTTC
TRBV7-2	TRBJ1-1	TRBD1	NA	CASSQTQGARTEAFF	TGTGCCAGCAGCCAAACGCAGGGGGCGAGGACTGAAGCTTTCTTT
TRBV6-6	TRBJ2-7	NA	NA	CASSPGAVGSYEQYF	TGTGCCAGCAGTCCCGGCGCTGTGGGTTCCTACGAGCAGTACTTC
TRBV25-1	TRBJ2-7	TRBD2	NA	CASSQSGGVRNYEQYF	TGTGCCAGCAGTCAATCGGGAGGGGTCAGGAACTACGAGCAGTACTTC